This TCR beta chain comes out of a study of T cell repertoires in ileal Crohn's disease. This clone was observed once. Per sample, approximately 550 nanograms of biopsy DNA were TCRB immunosequenced. Libraries were prepared by immunoSEQ multiplex PCR; TCRdb keeps only in-frame clonotypes and omits some of them. Among 8,900 or so clones listed, 80% were seen once. This CDR3 comprises 12 residues. The V gene end was trimmed by 10 bases and the J gene end by 1 base; junction bases not matched to a gene: 4. CDR1 and CDR2 (germline): SNHLY, FYNNEI. The material sequenced was ileal tissue. The chain recombines TRBV2 with TRBJ2-7; 7 bases agree with TRBD1. This receptor was taken from an adult with Crohn's disease. CDR3 in amino acids: CANRGNSYEQYF. The CDR3 bases are TGTGCCAACAGGGGAAATTCCTACGAGCAGTACTTC.